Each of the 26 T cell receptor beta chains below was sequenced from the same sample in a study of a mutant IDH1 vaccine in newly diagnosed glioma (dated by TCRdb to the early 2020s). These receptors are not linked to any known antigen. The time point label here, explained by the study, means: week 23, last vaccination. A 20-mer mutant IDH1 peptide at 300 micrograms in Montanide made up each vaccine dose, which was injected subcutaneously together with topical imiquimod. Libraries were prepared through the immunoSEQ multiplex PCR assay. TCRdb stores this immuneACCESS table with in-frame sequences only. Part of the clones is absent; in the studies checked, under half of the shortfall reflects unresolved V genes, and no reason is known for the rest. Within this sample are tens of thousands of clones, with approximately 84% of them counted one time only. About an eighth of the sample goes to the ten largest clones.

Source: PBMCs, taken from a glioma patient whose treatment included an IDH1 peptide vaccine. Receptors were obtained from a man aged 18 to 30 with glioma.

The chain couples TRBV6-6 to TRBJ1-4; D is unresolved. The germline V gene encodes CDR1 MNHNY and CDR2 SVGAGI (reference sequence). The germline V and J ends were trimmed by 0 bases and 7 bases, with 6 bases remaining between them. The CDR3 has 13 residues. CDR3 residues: CASSYSTGEKLFF. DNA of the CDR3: TGTGCCAGCAGTTACTCGACGGGTGAAAAACTGTTTTTT.

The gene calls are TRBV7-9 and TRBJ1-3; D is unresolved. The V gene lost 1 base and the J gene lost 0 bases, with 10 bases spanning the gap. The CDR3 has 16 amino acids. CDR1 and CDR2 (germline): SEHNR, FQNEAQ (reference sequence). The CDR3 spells CASSLGGIYSGNTIYF. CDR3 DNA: TGTGCCAGCAGCTTAGGAGGGATTTACTCTGGAAACACCATATATTTT.

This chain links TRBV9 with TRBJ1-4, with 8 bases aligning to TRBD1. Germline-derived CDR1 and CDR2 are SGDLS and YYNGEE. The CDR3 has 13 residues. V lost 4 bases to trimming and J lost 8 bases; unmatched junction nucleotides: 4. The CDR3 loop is CASSPWTGEKLFF. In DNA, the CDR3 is TGTGCCAGCAGCCCCTGGACAGGGGAAAAACTGTTTTTT.

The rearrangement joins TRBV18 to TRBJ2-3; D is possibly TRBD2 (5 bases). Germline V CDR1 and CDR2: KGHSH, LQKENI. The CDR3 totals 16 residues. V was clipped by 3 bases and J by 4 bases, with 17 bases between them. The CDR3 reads CASSPGPTPGADTQYF. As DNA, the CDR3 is TGTGCCAGCTCACCCGGACCAACCCCCGGGGCAGATACGCAGTATTTT.

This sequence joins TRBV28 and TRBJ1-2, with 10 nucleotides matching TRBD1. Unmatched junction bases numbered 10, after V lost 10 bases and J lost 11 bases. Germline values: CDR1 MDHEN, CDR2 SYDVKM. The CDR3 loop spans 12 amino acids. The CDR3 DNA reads TGTGCCACGAGGGACAGGGGAACTGGATACACCTTC. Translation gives CATRDRGTGYTF.

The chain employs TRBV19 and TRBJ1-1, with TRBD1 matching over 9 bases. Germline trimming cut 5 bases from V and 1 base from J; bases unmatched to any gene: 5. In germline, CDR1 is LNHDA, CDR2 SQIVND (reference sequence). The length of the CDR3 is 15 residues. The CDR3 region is CASSVPGQGNTEAFF. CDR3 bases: TGTGCCAGTAGTGTCCCGGGACAGGGGAACACTGAAGCTTTCTTT.

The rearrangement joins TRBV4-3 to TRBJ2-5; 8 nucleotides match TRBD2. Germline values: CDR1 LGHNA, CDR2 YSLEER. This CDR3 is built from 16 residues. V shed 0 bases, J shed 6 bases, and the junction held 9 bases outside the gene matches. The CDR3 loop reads CASSQDWGTSPKTQYF. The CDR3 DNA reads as TGCGCCAGCAGCCAAGATTGGGGGACTAGTCCGAAGACCCAGTACTTC.

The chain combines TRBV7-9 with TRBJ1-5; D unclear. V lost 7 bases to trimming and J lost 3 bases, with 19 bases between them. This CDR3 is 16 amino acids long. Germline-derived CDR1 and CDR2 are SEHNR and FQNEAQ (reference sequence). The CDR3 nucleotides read TGTGCCAGCACCCTTGGAGCCCCCCCCGACAATCAGCCCCAGCATTTT. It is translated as CASTLGAPPDNQPQHF.

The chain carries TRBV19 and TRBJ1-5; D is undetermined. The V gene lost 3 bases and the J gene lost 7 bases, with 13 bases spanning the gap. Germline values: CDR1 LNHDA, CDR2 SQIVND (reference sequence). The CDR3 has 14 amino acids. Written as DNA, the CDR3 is TGTGCCAGTAGTATCACAGTGCCGCTGCAGCCCCAGCATTTT. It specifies CASSITVPLQPQHF.

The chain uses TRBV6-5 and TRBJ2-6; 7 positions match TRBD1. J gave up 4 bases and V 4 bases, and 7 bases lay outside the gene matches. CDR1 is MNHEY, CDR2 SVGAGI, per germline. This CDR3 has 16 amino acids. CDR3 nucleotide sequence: TGTGCCAGCAGTTCACCCAGGGGGTTCGGGGCCAACGTCCTGACTTTC. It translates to CASSSPRGFGANVLTF.

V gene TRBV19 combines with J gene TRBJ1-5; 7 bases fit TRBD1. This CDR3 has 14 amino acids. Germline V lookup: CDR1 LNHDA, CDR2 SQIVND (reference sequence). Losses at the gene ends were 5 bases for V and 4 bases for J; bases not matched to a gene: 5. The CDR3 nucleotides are TGTGCCAGTAGTTTCCTGGACAGGAATCAGCCCCAGCATTTT. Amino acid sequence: CASSFLDRNQPQHF.

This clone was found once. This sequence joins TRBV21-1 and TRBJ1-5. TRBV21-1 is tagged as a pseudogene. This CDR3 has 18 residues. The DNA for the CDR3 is TGTGCCAGCAGCAAAGCATACCCAGGAGGCCATAGCAATCAGCCCCAGCATTTT. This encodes CASSKAYPGGHSNQPQHF.

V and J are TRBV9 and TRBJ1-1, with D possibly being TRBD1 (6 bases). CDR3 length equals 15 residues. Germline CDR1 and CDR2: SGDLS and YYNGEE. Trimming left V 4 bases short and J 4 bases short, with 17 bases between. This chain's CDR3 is CASSPSTGPRTEAFF. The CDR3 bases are TGTGCCAGCAGCCCATCGACAGGACCTCGCACTGAAGCTTTCTTT. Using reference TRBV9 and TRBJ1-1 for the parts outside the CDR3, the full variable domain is DSGVTQTPKHLITATGQRVTLRCSPRSGDLSVYWYQQSLDQGLQFLIQYYNGEERAKGNILERFSAQQFPDLHSELNLSSLELGDSALYFCASSPSTGPRTEAFFGQGTRLTVV.

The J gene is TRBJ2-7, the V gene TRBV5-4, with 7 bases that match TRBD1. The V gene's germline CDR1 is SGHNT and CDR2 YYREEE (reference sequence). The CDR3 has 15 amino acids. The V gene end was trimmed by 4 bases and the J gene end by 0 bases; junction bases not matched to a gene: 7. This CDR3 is CASSTDRPTSYEQYF. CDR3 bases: TGTGCCAGCAGCACGGACAGGCCGACCTCCTACGAGCAGTACTTC. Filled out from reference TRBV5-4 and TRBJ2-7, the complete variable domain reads ETGVTQSPTHLIKTRGQQVTLRCSSQSGHNTVSWYQQALGQGPQFIFQYYREEENGRGNFPPRFSGLQFPNYSSELNVNALELDDSALYLCASSTDRPTSYEQYFGPGTRLTVT.

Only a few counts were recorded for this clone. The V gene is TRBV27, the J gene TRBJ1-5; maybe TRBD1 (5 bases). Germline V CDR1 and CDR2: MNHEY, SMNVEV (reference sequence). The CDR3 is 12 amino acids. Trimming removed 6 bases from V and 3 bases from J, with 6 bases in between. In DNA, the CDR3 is TGTGCCAGCAGCAGGGCCAATCAGCCCCAGCATTTT. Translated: CASSRANQPQHF.

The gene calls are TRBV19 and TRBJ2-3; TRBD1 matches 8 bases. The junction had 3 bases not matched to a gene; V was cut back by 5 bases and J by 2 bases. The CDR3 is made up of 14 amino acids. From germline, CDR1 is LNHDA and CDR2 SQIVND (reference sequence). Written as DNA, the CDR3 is TGTGCCAGTAGTTTCCAGGGGGCCACAGATACGCAGTATTTT. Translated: CASSFQGATDTQYF. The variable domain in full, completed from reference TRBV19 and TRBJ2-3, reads DGGITQSPKYLFRKEGQNVTLSCEQNLNHDAMYWYRQDPGQGLRLIYYSQIVNDFQKGDIAEGYSVSREKKESFPLTVTSAQKNPTAFYLCASSFQGATDTQYFGPGTRLTVL.

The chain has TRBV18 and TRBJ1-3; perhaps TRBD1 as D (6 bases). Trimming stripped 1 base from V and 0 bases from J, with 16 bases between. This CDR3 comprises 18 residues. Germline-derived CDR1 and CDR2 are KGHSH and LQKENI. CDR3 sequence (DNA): TGTGCCAGCTCACCACAACGGGACAATATCGACTCTGGAAACACCATATATTTT. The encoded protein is CASSPQRDNIDSGNTIYF.

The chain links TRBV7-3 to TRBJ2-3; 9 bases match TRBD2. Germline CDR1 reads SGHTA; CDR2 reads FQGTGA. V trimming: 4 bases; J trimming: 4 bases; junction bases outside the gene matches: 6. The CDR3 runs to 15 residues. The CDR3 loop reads CASSSAGGPADTQYF. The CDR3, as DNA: TGTGCCAGCAGCTCCGCGGGGGGGCCGGCAGATACGCAGTATTTT.

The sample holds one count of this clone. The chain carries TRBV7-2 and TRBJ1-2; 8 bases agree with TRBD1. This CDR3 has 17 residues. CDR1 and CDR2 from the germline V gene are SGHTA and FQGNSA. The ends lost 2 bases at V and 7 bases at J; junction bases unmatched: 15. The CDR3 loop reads CASSLWTGWVANGGYTF. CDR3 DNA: TGTGCCAGCAGCTTATGGACAGGGTGGGTGGCCAACGGTGGCTACACCTTC.

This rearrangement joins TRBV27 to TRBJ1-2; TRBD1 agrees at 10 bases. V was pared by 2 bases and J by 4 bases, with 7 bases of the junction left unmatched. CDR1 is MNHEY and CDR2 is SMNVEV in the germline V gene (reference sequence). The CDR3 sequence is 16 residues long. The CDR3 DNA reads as TGTGCCAGCAGTTTAGTGAGCGGGACAGGGGTCTATGGCTACACCTTC. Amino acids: CASSLVSGTGVYGYTF.

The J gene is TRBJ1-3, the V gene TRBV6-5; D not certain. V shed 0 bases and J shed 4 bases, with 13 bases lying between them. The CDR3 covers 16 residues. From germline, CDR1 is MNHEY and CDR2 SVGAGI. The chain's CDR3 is CASSYSTGDAGNTIYF. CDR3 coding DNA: TGTGCCAGCAGTTACTCGACCGGGGATGCGGGAAACACCATATATTTT.

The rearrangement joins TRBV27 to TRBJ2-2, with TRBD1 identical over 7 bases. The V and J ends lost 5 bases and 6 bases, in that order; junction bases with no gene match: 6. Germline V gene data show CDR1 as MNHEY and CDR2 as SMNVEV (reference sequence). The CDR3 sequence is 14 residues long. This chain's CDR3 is CASSPSQGAGELFF. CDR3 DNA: TGTGCCAGCAGTCCCTCCCAGGGGGCCGGGGAGCTGTTTTTT.

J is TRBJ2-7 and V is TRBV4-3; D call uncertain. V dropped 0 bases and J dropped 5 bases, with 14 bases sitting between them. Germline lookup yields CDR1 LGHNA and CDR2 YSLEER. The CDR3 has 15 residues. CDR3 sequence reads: CASSQEGLAAHEQYF. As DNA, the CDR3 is TGCGCCAGCAGCCAAGAAGGATTGGCGGCCCACGAGCAGTACTTC.

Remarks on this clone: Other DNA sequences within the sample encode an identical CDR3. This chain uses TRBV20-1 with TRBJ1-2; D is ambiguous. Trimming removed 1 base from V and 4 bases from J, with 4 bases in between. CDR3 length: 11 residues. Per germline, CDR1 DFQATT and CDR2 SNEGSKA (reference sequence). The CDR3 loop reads CSARVPYGYTF. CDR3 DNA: TGCAGTGCTAGAGTACCCTATGGCTACACCTTC.

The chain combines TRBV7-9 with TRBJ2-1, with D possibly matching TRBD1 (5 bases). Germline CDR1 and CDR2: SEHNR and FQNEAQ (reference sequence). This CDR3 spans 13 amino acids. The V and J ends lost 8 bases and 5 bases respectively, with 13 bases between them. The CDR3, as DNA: TGTGCCAGCGATCGGATAGGGGACAATGAGCAGTTCTTC. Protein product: CASDRIGDNEQFF.

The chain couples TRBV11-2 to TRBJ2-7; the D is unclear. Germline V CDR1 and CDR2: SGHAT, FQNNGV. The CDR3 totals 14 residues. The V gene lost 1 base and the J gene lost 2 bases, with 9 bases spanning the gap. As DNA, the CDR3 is TGTGCCAGCAGCTTAGGATTCGCCACCTACGAGCAGTACTTC. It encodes CASSLGFATYEQYF.